These T cell receptor beta chains were read from a single sample in a study of post-analysis software for immune sequencing data. TCRdb re-derived calls from the PCR reads in MiXCR, one entry per CDR3 protein. The table includes some 690,000 distinct CDR3 sequences, about 60% detected once. Sample: blood. These receptors were collected from a girl aged 2-10 years with multiple sclerosis. The CDR3 runs from the conserved cysteine through the conserved F or W. D genes are given only for firm matches. Clone sizes are given selectively: once, few, many, or a class where the clone is expanded.

d_gene	len	v_gene	abundance	j_gene	CDR3nt	CDR3aa
-	16	TRBV7-9	-	TRBJ2-3	TGTGCCAGCAGCTTAGGGGTCGCCGTCACCGCAGATACGCAGTATTTT	CASSLGVAVTADTQYF
TRBD1	17	TRBV5-1	-	TRBJ2-7	TGCGCCAGCAGCGGTTCTCTACGGGACAGGTCCTCCTACGAGCAGTACTTC	CASSGSLRDRSSYEQYF
-	14	TRBV5-1	few	TRBJ2-7	TGCGCCAGCAGCTTAGCCGGGGGCGAGGGCGAGCAGTACTTC	CASSLAGGEGEQYF
TRBD1	15	TRBV6-5	-	TRBJ1-2	TGTGCCAGCAGAACGACAGGGGCTGGGCACTATGGCTACACCTTC	CASRTTGAGHYGYTF
TRBD2	16	TRBV12-3/TRBV12-4	-	TRBJ2-1	TGTGCCAGCAGTTTTCTACTAGCGGGGGGGATCCATGAGCAGTTCTTC	CASSFLLAGGIHEQFF
-	15	TRBV6-2/TRBV6-3	-	TRBJ2-1	TGTGCCAGCAGTCATTGGACTAGGGGGAGGGATGAGCAGTTCTTC	CASSHWTRGRDEQFF
TRBD2	15	TRBV6-5	few	TRBJ2-1	TGTGCCAGCAGTAGCACTAGCGGGAGTTTGGATGAGCAGTTCTTC	CASSSTSGSLDEQFF
-	19	TRBV19	-	TRBJ2-6	TGTGCCAGTAGTATGAGAAACAGGGAGCCCCTCTCTGGGGCCAACGTCCTGACTTTC	CASSMRNREPLSGANVLTF
TRBD1	14	TRBV6-4	few	TRBJ2-5	TGTGCCGGCAGTGACAGGGCATCCTCCGCGACCCAGTACTTC	CAGSDRASSATQYF
-	12	TRBV20-1	-	TRBJ1-6	TGCAGTGCCCTGGCGGCAGATTCACCCCTCCACTTT	CSALAADSPLHF
TRBD1	11	TRBV12-3/TRBV12-4	-	TRBJ1-6	TGTGCCAGCAGCTCCGGGACAGGGGCCCACTTT	CASSSGTGAHF
TRBD1	16	TRBV5-1	few	TRBJ2-5	TGCGCCAGCAGCTTGGGGAACAGGGGGCGTTCGGAGACCCAGTACTTC	CASSLGNRGRSETQYF
-	13	TRBV5-1	-	TRBJ2-7	TGCGCCAGCAGCTTGGTAGCCAACTACGAGCAGTACTTC	CASSLVANYEQYF
TRBD2	16	TRBV11-2	-	TRBJ2-1	TGTGCCAGCAGCCAAGATCCTGCGGGAGAGGTAAATGAGCAGTTCTTC	CASSQDPAGEVNEQFF
-	15	TRBV7-9	few	TRBJ1-4	TGTGCCAGCAGCCCAGGGACCCCAACTAATGAAAAACTGTTTTTT	CASSPGTPTNEKLFF
-	14	TRBV5-5	-	TRBJ2-2	TGTGCCAGCAGCTTGGCATTGGGGGTCCGGGAGCTGTTTTTT	CASSLALGVRELFF
TRBD2	15	TRBV20-1	-	TRBJ2-5	TGCAGTGCTAAGGATAGCGGGAGATTCCAAGAGACCCAGTACTTC	CSAKDSGRFQETQYF
-	15	TRBV5-5	-	TRBJ2-3	TGTGCCAGCAGCTTCCCGGGACGGGGCGCAGATATGCAGTATTTT	CASSFPGRGADMQYF
-	15	TRBV12-3/TRBV12-4	-	TRBJ2-7	TGTGCCAGCAGGGAAAGACAGGCGGGCTCCTACGAGCAGTACTTC	CASRERQAGSYEQYF
-	17	TRBV20-1	-	TRBJ2-3	TGCAGTGCTAGACCTTTCGGGCGGGGAACTAGCACAGATACGCAGTATTTT	CSARPFGRGTSTDTQYF
TRBD2	16	TRBV10-3	-	TRBJ2-1	TGTGCCATCAGTGGACCGACTAGCGGGAGAATAAATGAGCAGTTCTTC	CAISGPTSGRINEQFF
TRBD2	13	TRBV12-3/TRBV12-4	-	TRBJ2-3	TGTGCCAGCGGCGGGAGAGACACAGATACGCAGTATTTT	CASGGRDTDTQYF
TRBD1	15	TRBV6-6	-	TRBJ1-5	TGTGCCAGCAGGCGTGGGCAGGGGGCCTCTCAGCCCCAGCATTTT	CASRRGQGASQPQHF
TRBD1	15	TRBV7-2	-	TRBJ1-4	TGTGCCAGCAGCTTATGGGACAGGGGGCATGAAAAACTGTTTTTT	CASSLWDRGHEKLFF
-	15	TRBV5-1	-	TRBJ2-1	TGCGCCAGCAGCTTTCGATCCGGGGACTACAATGAGCAGTTCTTC	CASSFRSGDYNEQFF
-	12	TRBV29-1	-	TRBJ1-1	TGCAGCGTTGATGGTCTGAACACTGAAGCTTTCTTT	CSVDGLNTEAFF
TRBD2	15	TRBV4-1	-	TRBJ2-7	TGCGCCAGCAGCCAAGAGGGAGCGGGAAGGAGCGAGCAGTACTTC	CASSQEGAGRSEQYF
-	12	TRBV5-1	-	TRBJ2-5	TGCGCCAGCTCTACAGGGACGGAGACCCAGTACTTC	CASSTGTETQYF
-	14	TRBV2	-	TRBJ2-3	TGTGCCAGCAGCAACAGGGACCACACAGATACGCAGTATTTT	CASSNRDHTDTQYF
TRBD1	14	TRBV5-1	-	TRBJ1-2	TGCGCCAGCAGCTTGGAACAGGGGGCGAAGGGCTACACCTTC	CASSLEQGAKGYTF
-	15	TRBV6-5	-	TRBJ2-3	TGTGCCAGCAGTTACTCGGGGCCGACCACAGATACGCAGTATTTT	CASSYSGPTTDTQYF
TRBD2	14	TRBV29-1	-	TRBJ2-5	TGCAGCGTTATCGCGGGAGTGGGTCAAGAGACCCAGTACTTC	CSVIAGVGQETQYF
-	12	TRBV21-1	-	TRBJ2-5	TGTGCCAGCAGCAAAGAGCGAGAGACCCAGTACTTC	CASSKERETQYF
-	17	TRBV10-3	-	TRBJ2-2	TGTGCCATCAGTGAGTCGAAGGTCCTAGCTCACACCGGGGAGCTGTTTTTT	CAISESKVLAHTGELFF
-	16	TRBV5-6	-	TRBJ2-3	TGTGCCAGCAGCTTGTCCCCCGGATCTAGCACAGATACGCAGTATTTT	CASSLSPGSSTDTQYF
-	16	TRBV12-3/TRBV12-4	-	TRBJ2-3	TGTGCCAGCAGGGGCGACGACTGGCTTAGCACAGATACGCAGTATTTT	CASRGDDWLSTDTQYF
TRBD1	20	TRBV5-5	-	TRBJ2-6	TGTGCCAGCAGTTTCCGACAGGGCGGTTTTTTGTCCGCTGGGGCCAACGTCCTGACTTTC	CASSFRQGGFLSAGANVLTF
-	16	TRBV15	-	TRBJ2-5	TGTGCCACCAGCAGGGCCCAATTAGGGATCCGAGAGACCCGGTACTTC	CATSRAQLGIRETRYF
-	14	TRBV20-1	-	TRBJ2-1	TGCAGTGTGGACAGTATTTGGTTGCCCGATGAGCAGTTCTTC	CSVDSIWLPDEQFF
TRBD1	12	TRBV27	-	TRBJ2-3	TGTGCCAGCAGGGACAGGACAGATACGCAGTATTTT	CASRDRTDTQYF
TRBD2	18	TRBV5-1	few	TRBJ2-1	TGCGCCAGCAGCTTGGACCCCTTCCCTAGCGGGGATTACAATGAGCAGTTCTTC	CASSLDPFPSGDYNEQFF
-	13	TRBV6-6	few	TRBJ1-2	TGTGCCAGCAGTTATCCCGGTAGCTATGGCTACACCTTC	CASSYPGSYGYTF
TRBD2	15	TRBV29-1	-	TRBJ2-5	TGCAGCGTTGTACTAGCGGGGGGGACCGGGGAGACCCAGTACTTC	CSVVLAGGTGETQYF
-	16	TRBV7-2	-	TRBJ1-1	TGTGCCAGCAGCTTAGGAGTCGGGGGGCTAGGGGCTGAAGCTTTCTTT	CASSLGVGGLGAEAFF
TRBD1	14	TRBV6-6	few	TRBJ2-5	TGTGCCAGCAGTCACGGGACAGGCCAAGAGACCCAGTACTTC	CASSHGTGQETQYF
TRBD1	17	TRBV14	-	TRBJ2-1	TGTGCCAGCAGCCAAATCAACAGGGGGCGTTTCATTAATGAGCAGTTCTTC	CASSQINRGRFINEQFF
TRBD2	17	TRBV11-2	-	TRBJ2-1	TGTGCCAGCAGCTCCCCTCGGAGCGGGAGGGGGTACAATGAGCAGTTCTTC	CASSSPRSGRGYNEQFF